These 27 T cell receptor beta chains were all obtained from the same sample, sequenced in a study of OX40 agonist ivuxolimab in advanced cancers. Produced via immunoSEQ multiplex PCR; TCRdb's table is partial and in-frame only. The repertoire holds 50,000 or so clones, with approximately 83% as singletons. The sample consisted of CD4+ or CD8+ T cells sorted from blood, taken in a trial of the OX40 agonist ivuxolimab. These receptors were obtained from an adult with an advanced solid tumor such as melanoma, head and neck, liver or kidney cancer.

This clone is a singleton in its sample. The chain employs TRBV18 and TRBJ2-7; 7 positions agree with TRBD2. The CDR3 is made up of 14 amino acids. CDR1 and CDR2 (germline): KGHSH, LQKENI. V was pared by 6 bases and J by 3 bases, with 8 bases of the junction left unmatched. The chain's CDR3 is CASSQSTGGYEQYF. CDR3 in DNA: TGTGCCAGCTCTCAATCCACGGGGGGCTACGAGCAGTACTTC.

The rearrangement joins TRBV5-5 to TRBJ2-5; no definite D call. The CDR3 is 17 residues long. Trimming stripped 0 bases from V and 0 bases from J, with 15 bases between. CDR1 is SGHKS and CDR2 is YYEKEE in the germline V gene (reference sequence). This chain's CDR3 is CASSLGVLPQHQETQYF. The CDR3 coding sequence is TGTGCCAGCAGCTTGGGGGTGCTACCCCAACACCAAGAGACCCAGTACTTC.

DNA for the CDR3: TGTGCCAGCTCACCACAGGGGGGAAACACCGGGGAGCTGTTTTTT. Encoded protein: CASSPQGGNTGELFF. The chain links TRBV18 to TRBJ2-2; either TRBD1 or TRBD2 may fit D (6 bases each). CDR3 size: 15 residues. V lost 1 base to trimming and J lost 2 bases, with 8 bases between them. The germline V gene has CDR1 KGHSH and CDR2 LQKENI.

The J gene is TRBJ1-4, the V gene TRBV18; 9 bases align to TRBD1. Germline V CDR1 and CDR2: KGHSH, LQKENI. CDR3 length equals 14 residues. V was pared by 3 bases and J by 8 bases, with 4 bases of the junction left unmatched. The DNA of the CDR3 is TGTGCCAGCTCACCCGGGACAGGGCAGGAAAAACTGTTTTTT. Protein product: CASSPGTGQEKLFF. Together with reference TRBV18 and TRBJ1-4, the CDR3 gives the full variable domain: NAGVMQNPRHLVRRRGQEARLRCSPMKGHSHVYWYRQLPEEGLKFMVYLQKENIIDESGMPKERFSAEFPKEGPSILRIQQVVRGDSAAYFCASSPGTGQEKLFFGSGTQLSVL.

The chain links TRBV18 to TRBJ2-3; D unresolved. Germline CDR1 KGHSH, CDR2 LQKENI. With 6 bases removed from V and 2 bases from J, the gap between germline ends came to 9 bases. The CDR3 spans 13 residues. In DNA form, the CDR3 reads TGTGCCAGCTCTCCCAGCCTCACAGATACGCAGTATTTT. Its translation is CASSPSLTDTQYF. The variable domain in full, with the rest retrieved from reference TRBV18 and TRBJ2-3, is NAGVMQNPRHLVRRRGQEARLRCSPMKGHSHVYWYRQLPEEGLKFMVYLQKENIIDESGMPKERFSAEFPKEGPSILRIQQVVRGDSAAYFCASSPSLTDTQYFGPGTRLTVL.

This sequence joins TRBV7-9 and TRBJ2-5; D is possibly TRBD2 (7 bases). In germline, CDR1 is SEHNR, CDR2 FQNEAQ (reference sequence). The CDR3 consists of 16 residues. V was cut by 1 base and J by 5 bases, with 17 bases left in between. CDR3 sequence reads: CASSLDVRGGMETQYF. The CDR3 DNA is TGTGCCAGCAGCTTAGATGTGAGGGGGGGTATGGAGACCCAGTACTTC.

The V gene is TRBV18, the J gene TRBJ2-7; TRBD1 agrees at 7 bases. J gave up 1 base and V 1 base, and 1 base lay outside the gene matches. CDR1 is KGHSH, CDR2 LQKENI, per germline. The CDR3 runs to 14 residues. CDR3 region: CASSPRDSSYEQYF. CDR3 nucleotides: TGTGCCAGCTCACCACGGGACAGTTCCTACGAGCAGTACTTC.

This clone was counted a few times. V and J are TRBV6-5 and TRBJ2-7; 10 positions match TRBD2. The CDR3 runs 13 residues. In germline, CDR1 is MNHEY, CDR2 SVGAGI. V gave up 7 bases and J gave up 6 bases; unmatched junction bases: 6. The CDR3 is CASIPPSGGEQYF. The CDR3 bases are TGTGCCAGCATCCCCCCTAGCGGGGGCGAGCAGTACTTC.

This clone was seen only a few times. The chain carries TRBV10-1 and TRBJ2-7; D ambiguous. The V end lost 10 bases, the J end lost 4 bases, and 17 bases lay between the germline ends. The CDR3 runs 13 residues. Germline-derived CDR1 and CDR2 are WNHNN and SYGVQD (reference sequence). Here the CDR3 DNA reads TGCGCCAACCTCTGGGTGTTCTCGTACGAGCAGTACTTC. It encodes CANLWVFSYEQYF.

The chain employs TRBV6-5 and TRBJ1-6, with D uncertain. Deletions cut 3 bases from V and 10 bases from J, with 16 bases between. The CDR3 is 15 residues long. CDR1 MNHEY and CDR2 SVGAGI come from the germline V gene. CDR3 residues: CASSYSPSLGSPLHF. The CDR3 DNA follows: TGTGCCAGCAGTTATAGCCCCTCCCTGGGGTCACCCCTCCACTTT.

V is TRBV4-1 and J is TRBJ1-3; a weak D match, TRBD1 (5 bases). V lost 1 base and J lost 7, with 20 bases in between. The CDR3 totals 17 residues. CDR1 is MGHRA, CDR2 YSYEKL, per germline. The chain's CDR3 is CASSQGLKGTGRNTIYF. The CDR3, as DNA: TGCGCCAGCAGCCAAGGCCTTAAGGGGACCGGGAGGAACACCATATATTTT.

This rearrangement joins TRBV10-1 to TRBJ1-5; 8 bases line up with TRBD1. This CDR3 is 15 amino acids long. V shed 3 bases, J shed 6 bases, and the junction held 7 bases outside the gene matches. Germline assignment: CDR1 WNHNN and CDR2 SYGVQD (reference sequence). The CDR3 nucleotides read TGCGCCAGCAGTGACCCGACAGGGGTTGGTCAGCCCCAGCATTTT. This encodes CASSDPTGVGQPQHF.

CDR3 nucleotide sequence: TGCGCCAGCAGTCCCGGGTTCACGAGTACGCAGTATTTT. Protein: CASSPGFTSTQYF. The chain employs TRBV4-1 and TRBJ2-3; D call uncertain. With 6 bases removed from V and 8 bases from J, the gap between germline ends came to 15 bases. The germline V gene has CDR1 MGHRA and CDR2 YSYEKL. The CDR3 extends over 13 amino acids.

The rearrangement joins TRBV7-9 to TRBJ2-7; 9 positions agree with TRBD1. The CDR3 has 15 residues. From germline, CDR1 is SEHNR and CDR2 FQNEAQ (reference sequence). V was clipped by 1 base and J by 4 bases; unmatched bases: 5. This CDR3 reads CASSLGGTGSYEQYF. The CDR3 DNA follows: TGTGCCAGCAGCTTAGGGGGGACAGGGTCATACGAGCAGTACTTC.

The V and J genes are TRBV7-2 and TRBJ2-3; D gene ambiguous. CDR1 is SGHTA, CDR2 FQGNSA, per germline. V was cut by 4 bases and J by 7 bases, with 9 bases left in between. The CDR3 runs 12 residues. The CDR3, as DNA: TGTGCCAGCAGCTCCGACCGGTATACGCAGTATTTT. Translating it yields CASSSDRYTQYF.

This chain joins TRBV6-6 and TRBJ1-5; no clear D gene. Per the germline V gene, CDR1 is MNHNY and CDR2 is SVGAGI (reference sequence). The CDR3 has 15 residues. V was trimmed by 0 bases and J by 0 bases, leaving 6 bases between them. CDR3 DNA sequence: TGTGCCAGCAGTTACTCGCGAAATAGCAATCAGCCCCAGCATTTT. Encoded protein: CASSYSRNSNQPQHF.

This clone is medium-sized by share. The CDR3 loop is CASSLAPQEKLFF. For the CDR3, the DNA is TGCGCCAGCAGCTTGGCCCCCCAAGAAAAACTGTTTTTT. The gene calls are TRBV5-1 and TRBJ1-4; D is unclear. This CDR3 contains 13 residues. CDR1 is SGHRS and CDR2 is YFSETQ in the germline V gene. The V end was cut by 0 bases, the J end by 8 bases, with 8 bases between.

The V and J genes are TRBV6-4 and TRBJ2-5; 12 nucleotides agree with TRBD1. The end of the DNA is better explained by TRBJ2-7, so the J call may be wrong. The CDR3 has 18 amino acids. From germline, CDR1 is MRHNA and CDR2 SNTAGT. The DNA of the CDR3 is TGTGCCAGGACTTTTAAAGGGACAGGGGGCCTCCCCTCCTACGAGCAGTACTTC. Protein: CARTFKGTGGLPSYEQYF.

This chain uses TRBV10-3 with TRBJ1-1; no reliable D call. V was cut by 4 bases and J by 5 bases, with 17 bases left in between. The CDR3 runs 15 residues. Germline V gene data show CDR1 as ENHRY and CDR2 as SYGVKD. The CDR3 nucleotides are TGTGCCATCAGTGGCACAGTAGGGTTTCGGACTGAAGCTTTCTTT. It translates to CAISGTVGFRTEAFF.

This clone came up once. This rearrangement joins TRBV9 to TRBJ1-4; D is perhaps TRBD1 (5 bases). The CDR3 consists of 16 residues. Germline lookup yields CDR1 SGDLS and CDR2 YYNGEE. V lost 4 bases, J lost 0 bases, and 13 bases lay in between. The DNA for the CDR3 is TGTGCCAGCAGCCCCTGGGGGGGACCAACTAATGAAAAACTGTTTTTT. Translating it yields CASSPWGGPTNEKLFF. The variable domain in full, with the rest retrieved from reference TRBV9 and TRBJ1-4, is DSGVTQTPKHLITATGQRVTLRCSPRSGDLSVYWYQQSLDQGLQFLIQYYNGEERAKGNILERFSAQQFPDLHSELNLSSLELGDSALYFCASSPWGGPTNEKLFFGSGTQLSVL.

V and J are TRBV19 and TRBJ1-3; D unresolved. The CDR3 length is 12 residues. Trimming removed 9 bases from V and 3 bases from J, with 9 bases in between. CDR1 is LNHDA, CDR2 SQIVND, per germline (reference sequence). Here the CDR3 reads CASFQYGNTIYF. The CDR3 nucleotides read TGTGCCAGCTTTCAGTATGGAAACACCATATATTTT.

The chain uses TRBV9 and TRBJ2-2; 7 bases map to TRBD1. Germline V gene lookup returns CDR1 SGDLS and CDR2 YYNGEE. Germline trimming cut 3 bases from V and 4 bases from J; bases unmatched to any gene: 6. The CDR3 consists of 15 residues. The CDR3 DNA sequence: TGTGCCAGCAGCGCCGCAGGGACAGTCACCGGGGAGCTGTTTTTT. It yields the protein CASSAAGTVTGELFF. Combining the CDR3 with reference TRBV9 and TRBJ2-2 gives the whole variable domain DSGVTQTPKHLITATGQRVTLRCSPRSGDLSVYWYQQSLDQGLQFLIQYYNGEERAKGNILERFSAQQFPDLHSELNLSSLELGDSALYFCASSAAGTVTGELFFGEGSRLTVL.

The chain combines TRBV6-5 with TRBJ1-1; possibly TRBD1 for D (5 bases). There are 13 residues in the CDR3. CDR1 and CDR2 (germline): MNHEY, SVGAGI. V was pared by 2 bases and J by 3 bases, with 7 bases between. The CDR3 loop is CASSYQTDTEAFF. CDR3 coding DNA: TGTGCCAGCAGTTACCAGACAGACACTGAAGCTTTCTTT.

This chain connects TRBV9 to TRBJ2-2, with TRBD2 matching over 7 bases. The V and J ends lost 0 bases and 6 bases, in that order; junction bases with no gene match: 5. The CDR3 sequence is 15 residues long. Germline CDR1 is SGDLS and CDR2 is YYNGEE. In nucleotides, the CDR3 is TGTGCCAGCAGCGTAGAGGCGGGAGTTCCCGGGGAGCTGTTTTTT. This encodes CASSVEAGVPGELFF.

This chain joins TRBV27 and TRBJ2-7; the D is unclear. Between the trimmed V and J ends, which lost 8 bases and 6 bases, there was a span of 14 bases. The CDR3 is made up of 12 amino acids. Germline CDR1 is MNHEY and CDR2 is SMNVEV (reference sequence). CDR3 loop: CASGRATLEQYF. The CDR3 DNA sequence: TGTGCCAGCGGAAGGGCGACCCTCGAGCAGTACTTC.

The chain uses TRBV5-1 and TRBJ2-1; possibly TRBD1 for D (6 bases). The CDR3 covers 14 residues. The V end lost 4 bases, the J end lost 5 bases, and 13 bases lay between the germline ends. Germline assignment: CDR1 SGHRS and CDR2 YFSETQ. CDR3 sequence: CASSPGTIDNEQFF. The CDR3 coding sequence is TGCGCCAGCAGCCCAGGGACAATCGACAATGAGCAGTTCTTC.

This chain uses TRBV30 with TRBJ1-1, with 8 bases identical to TRBD1. The CDR3 has 17 amino acids. CDR1 and CDR2 (germline): GTSNPN, SVGIG (reference sequence). Losses at the gene ends were 0 bases for V and 1 base for J; bases not matched to a gene: 10. This chain's CDR3 is CAWSVRGTGGANTEAFF. CDR3 DNA sequence: TGTGCCTGGAGTGTACGGGGGACAGGTGGTGCGAACACTGAAGCTTTCTTT.